This paragraph reports one T cell receptor beta chain. The data belong to a study of blood T cell repertoires in COVID-19. Turning to the study itself: The study drew acute and convalescent COVID-19 samples from the United States, Italy and Spain.

The V end lost 3 bases, the J end lost 4 bases, and 19 bases lay between the germline ends. This CDR3 is 16 amino acids long. Germline V gene sequence: CDR1 SGDLS, CDR2 YYNGEE. Under the authors' procedure: The assay estimated nucleated cells by amplifying reference gene primers. TCRdb's copy holds only in-frame clones and misses some; the assay was immunoSEQ multiplex PCR. The V and J calls and clone size come from that table; D and trimming were worked out from the DNA. This table has some 16,000 clones, 80% to 90% appearing once. Sequenced material: peripheral blood. The clonotype comes from a man aged 80 or over with acute or convalescent COVID-19. The chain is built from TRBV9 and TRBJ2-5; D is possibly TRBD2 (6 bases). DNA for the CDR3: TGTGCCAGCAGCGCCCTCGGCTTCGGGGGTGGAGAGACCCAGTACTTC. Translation: CASSALGFGGGETQYF.